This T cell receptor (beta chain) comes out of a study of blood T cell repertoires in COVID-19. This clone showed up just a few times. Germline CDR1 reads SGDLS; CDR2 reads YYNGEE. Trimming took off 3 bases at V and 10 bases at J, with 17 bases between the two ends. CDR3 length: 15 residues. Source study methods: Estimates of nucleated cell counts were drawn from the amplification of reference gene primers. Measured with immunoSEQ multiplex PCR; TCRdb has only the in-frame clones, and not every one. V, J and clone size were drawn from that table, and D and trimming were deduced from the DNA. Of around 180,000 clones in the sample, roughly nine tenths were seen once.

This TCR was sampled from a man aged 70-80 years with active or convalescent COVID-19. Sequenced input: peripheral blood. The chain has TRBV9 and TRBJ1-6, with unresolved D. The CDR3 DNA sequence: TGTGCCAGCAGCGGTAGGCCGGAGGTCGGGTCACCCCTCCACTTT. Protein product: CASSGRPEVGSPLHF.